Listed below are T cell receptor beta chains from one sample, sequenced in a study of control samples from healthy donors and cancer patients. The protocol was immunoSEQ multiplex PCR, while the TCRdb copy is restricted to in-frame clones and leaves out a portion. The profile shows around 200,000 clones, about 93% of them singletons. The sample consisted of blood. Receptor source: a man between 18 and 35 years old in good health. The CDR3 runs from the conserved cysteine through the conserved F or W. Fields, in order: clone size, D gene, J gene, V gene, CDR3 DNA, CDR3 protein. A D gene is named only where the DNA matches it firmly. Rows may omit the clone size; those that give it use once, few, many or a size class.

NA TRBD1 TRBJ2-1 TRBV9 TGTGCCAGCAGCTCTCAGGGGGCTGATGAGCAGTTCTTC CASSSQGADEQFF
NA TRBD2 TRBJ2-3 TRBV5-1 TGCGCCAGCAGCTGGGGGACTAGCGATACGCAGTATTTT CASSWGTSDTQYF
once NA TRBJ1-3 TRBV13 TGTGCCAGCAGCTTAGGCCTGGGAAGGAGTGGAAACACCATATATTTT CASSLGLGRSGNTIYF
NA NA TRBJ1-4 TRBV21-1 TGTGCCAGCAGCAACACTTACAGATATAATGAAAAACTGTTTTTT CASSNTYRYNEKLFF
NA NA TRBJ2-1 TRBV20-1 TGCAGTGCTAGTCCCAGGCCAAGCGAGCAGTTCTTC CSASPRPSEQFF
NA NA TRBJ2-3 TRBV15 TGTGCCACCAGCAGAGATCAGACCGGGGATACGCAGTATTTT CATSRDQTGDTQYF
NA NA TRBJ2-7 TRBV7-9 TGTGCCAGCAGCCCGTCCCCTACAGTTTACGAGCAGTACTTC CASSPSPTVYEQYF
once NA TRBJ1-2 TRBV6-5 TGTGCCAGCAGTTACTCAAGGCAGGGCCTCTATGGCTACACCTTC CASSYSRQGLYGYTF
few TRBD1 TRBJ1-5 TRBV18 TGTGCCAGCTCCCGGGACAGGGGGTCAAATCAGCCCCAGCATTTT CASSRDRGSNQPQHF
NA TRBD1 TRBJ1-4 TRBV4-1 TGCGCCAGCAGCCAAAGAACAGGGGGAACGAATGAAAAACTGTTTTTT CASSQRTGGTNEKLFF
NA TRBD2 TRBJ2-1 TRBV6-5 TGTGCCAGCAGTTCTCCGGCGGGGGGTACCTACAATGAGCAGTTCTTC CASSSPAGGTYNEQFF
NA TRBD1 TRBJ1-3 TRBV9 TGTGCCAGCAGCGCTGTACAGGGGGCTGGAAACACCATATATTTT CASSAVQGAGNTIYF
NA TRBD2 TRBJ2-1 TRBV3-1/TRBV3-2 TGTGCCAGCAGCCCAACCCAACTCGGGGGGGGGTACAATGAGCAGTTCTTC CASSPTQLGGGYNEQFF
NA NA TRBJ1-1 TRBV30 TGTGCCTGGAGTGTAGGGGGCACTGAAGCTTTCTTT CAWSVGGTEAFF
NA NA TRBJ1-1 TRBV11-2 TGTGCCAGCAGCTTAGTAGGGGCCACTGAAGCTTTCTTT CASSLVGATEAFF
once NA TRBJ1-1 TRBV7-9 TGTGCCAGCAGCGTACAGGTAAACACTGAAGCTTTCTTT CASSVQVNTEAFF
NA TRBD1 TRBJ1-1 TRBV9 TGTGCCAGCAGCTCGGGCAGGGGGGCGGACACTGAAGCTTTCTTT CASSSGRGADTEAFF
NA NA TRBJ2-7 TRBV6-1 TGTGCCAGCAGTGAACCGGGTCAGCGACTTTCCTACGAGCAGTACTTC CASSEPGQRLSYEQYF
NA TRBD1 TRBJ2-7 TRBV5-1 TGCGCCAGCAGCTTGACAGGGGGCTCGTCCTACGAGCAGTACTTC CASSLTGGSSYEQYF
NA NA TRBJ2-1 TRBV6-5 TGTGCCAGCGGAAAAAACACGGACAATGAGCAGTTCTTC CASGKNTDNEQFF
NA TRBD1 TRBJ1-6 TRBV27 TGTGCCAGCAGTTTCTATACGGGACAGCCAAATTCACCCCTCCACTTT CASSFYTGQPNSPLHF
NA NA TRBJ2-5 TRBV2 TGTGCCAGCAGTGAAACCCCAGCGCAAGAGACCCAGTACTTC CASSETPAQETQYF
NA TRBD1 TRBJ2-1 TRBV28 TGTGCCAGCAGGACAGGGGGCCCCTACAATGAGCAGTTCTTC CASRTGGPYNEQFF
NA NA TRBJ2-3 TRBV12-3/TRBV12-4 TGTGCCAGCAGGCCTACGACGGGAGATACGCAGTATTTT CASRPTTGDTQYF
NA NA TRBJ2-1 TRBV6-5 TGTGCCAGCGGCTCCAACTCCTACAATGAGCAGTTCTTC CASGSNSYNEQFF
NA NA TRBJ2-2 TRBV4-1 TGCGCCAGCAGCCTCCTTGAACAGGGTAACCCCGGGGAGCTGTTTTTT CASSLLEQGNPGELFF
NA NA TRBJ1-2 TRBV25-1 TGTGCCAGCAGTCCGCCAGGGGCGAATGGCTACACCTTC CASSPPGANGYTF
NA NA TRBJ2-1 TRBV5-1 TGCGCCAGCAGTCTGCCCAAGGACGAGCAGTTCTTC CASSLPKDEQFF
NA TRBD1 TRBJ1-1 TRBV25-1 TGTGCCAGCAGTGAATTAACAGGGGTGAACACTGAAGCTTTCTTT CASSELTGVNTEAFF
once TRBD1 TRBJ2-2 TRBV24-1 TGTGCCACCAGTGAACGACAGGGGTCTTACACCGGGGAGCTGTTTTTT CATSERQGSYTGELFF
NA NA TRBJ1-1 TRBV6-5 TGTGCCAGCAGGCCTACGGGCCGGAGGGCTGAAGCTTTCTTT CASRPTGRRAEAFF
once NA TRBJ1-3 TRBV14 TGTGCCAGCAGCCTCAAGGTCCCTGGAAACACCATATATTTT CASSLKVPGNTIYF
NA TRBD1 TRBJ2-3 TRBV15 TGTGCCACCAGCAGAGATCCGGGACAGGGATCAGATACGCAGTATTTT CATSRDPGQGSDTQYF
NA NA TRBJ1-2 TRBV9 TGTGCCAGCCGTGCCTCGGGGCAGCTCTATGGCTACACCTTC CASRASGQLYGYTF
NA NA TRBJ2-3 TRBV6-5 TGTGCCAGCAGTTACTCGACTGCTTTATCAGATACGCAGTATTTT CASSYSTALSDTQYF
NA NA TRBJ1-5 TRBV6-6 TGTGCCAGCAGTTACGAAGTTGAGAATCAGCCCCAGCATTTT CASSYEVENQPQHF
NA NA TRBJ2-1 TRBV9 TGTGCCAGCAGCGTGTCGACGGTAAGCTCCTACAATGAGCAGTTCTTC CASSVSTVSSYNEQFF
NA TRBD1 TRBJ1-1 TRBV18 TGTGCCAGCTCACCAGAGGGGGCGATGAACACTGAAGCTTTCTTT CASSPEGAMNTEAFF
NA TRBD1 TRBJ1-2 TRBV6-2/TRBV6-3 TGTGCCAGCAGTTACGGACAGGTTAACTATGGCTACACCTTC CASSYGQVNYGYTF
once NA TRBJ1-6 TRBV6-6 TGTGCCAGCAGTTACGGGGCCTTGGTATCACCCCTCCACTTT CASSYGALVSPLHF
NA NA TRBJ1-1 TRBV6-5 TGTGCCAGCAGTCGACGACCCTCGGGGGACACTGAAGCTTTCTTT CASSRRPSGDTEAFF
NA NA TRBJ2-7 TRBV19 TGTGCCAGTAGTATAAGGGAGGTCTCCTACGAGCAGTACTTC CASSIREVSYEQYF
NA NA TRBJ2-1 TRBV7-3 TGTGCCAGCAGCTTAAACGGGGTCGATGAGCAGTTCTTC CASSLNGVDEQFF
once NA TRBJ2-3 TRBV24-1 TGTGCCACCAGTGATAGGGGTGGGCTAGGGGGCACAGATACGCAGTATTTT CATSDRGGLGGTDTQYF
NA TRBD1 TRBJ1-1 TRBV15 TGTGCCACAATGGGACAGGGGTGGTTTGAAACTGAAGCTTTCTTT CATMGQGWFETEAFF
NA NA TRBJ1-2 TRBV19 TGTGCCAGTAGTATAGAGGAGGGACGGATCTATGGCTACACCTTC CASSIEEGRIYGYTF
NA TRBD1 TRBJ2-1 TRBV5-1 TGCGCCAGCAAGGGCCGGGGACAGGGGTACAATGAGCAGTTCTTC CASKGRGQGYNEQFF
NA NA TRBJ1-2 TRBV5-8 TGTGCCAGCAGCTTGGGACGGAACTATGGCTACACCTTC CASSLGRNYGYTF
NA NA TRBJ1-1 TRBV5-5 TGTGCCAGCAGCTTGGGGGGGTTTTTTCGGGCGAACACTGAAGCTTTCTTT CASSLGGFFRANTEAFF
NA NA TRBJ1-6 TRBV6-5 TGTGCCAGCTCAAGGGGGGGGAACGATTCACCCCTCCACTTT CASSRGGNDSPLHF
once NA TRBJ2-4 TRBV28 TGTGCCAGCAGTTTTTCAGGGCCAAACATTCAGTACTTC CASSFSGPNIQYF
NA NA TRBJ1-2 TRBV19 TGTGCCAGTAGTGACACTAACACCGCTCGCCAAGGCTACACCTTC CASSDTNTARQGYTF
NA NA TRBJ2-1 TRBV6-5 TGTGCCAGCACTGTGGACAGATCCTACAATGAGCAGTTCTTC CASTVDRSYNEQFF
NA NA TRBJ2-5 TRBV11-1 TGTGCCAGCAGCTTCACTAGTAGCCACTTAGAGACCCAGTACTTC CASSFTSSHLETQYF
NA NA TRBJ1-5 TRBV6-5 TGTGCCAGCAGGCTCACAGGGAACCCGCTACAGCCCCAGCATTTT CASRLTGNPLQPQHF
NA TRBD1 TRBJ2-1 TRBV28 TGTGCCAGCAGTTCGACAGGGGGGCTGTATGTTGAGCAGTTCTTC CASSSTGGLYVEQFF
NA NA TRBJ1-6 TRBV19 TGTGCCAGTAGTATGGGGGGCGAGGTTTCACCCCTCCACTTT CASSMGGEVSPLHF
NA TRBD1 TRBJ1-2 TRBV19 TGTGCCAGTAGTTTACTCCGGGACAGGGTAAACGGCTACACCTTC CASSLLRDRVNGYTF
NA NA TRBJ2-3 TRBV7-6 TGTGCCAGCAGCATAACAGGGTTAGATACGCAGTATTTT CASSITGLDTQYF
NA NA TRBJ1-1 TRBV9 TGTGCCAGCAGCCCAAGAACAGACCCGAACACTGAAGCTTTCTTT CASSPRTDPNTEAFF